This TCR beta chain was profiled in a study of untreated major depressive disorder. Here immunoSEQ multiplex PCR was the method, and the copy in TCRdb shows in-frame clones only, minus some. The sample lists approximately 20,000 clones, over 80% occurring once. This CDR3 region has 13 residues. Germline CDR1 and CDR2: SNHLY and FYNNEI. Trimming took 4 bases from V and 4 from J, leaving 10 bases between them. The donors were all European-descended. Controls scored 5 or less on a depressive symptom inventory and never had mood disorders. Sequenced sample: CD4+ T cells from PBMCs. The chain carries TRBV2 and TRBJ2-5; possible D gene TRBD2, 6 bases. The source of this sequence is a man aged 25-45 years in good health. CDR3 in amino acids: CASSVLARETQYF. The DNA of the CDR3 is TGTGCCAGCAGTGTGCTAGCGAGAGAGACCCAGTACTTC.